This T cell receptor beta chain was recorded in a study of blood T cell repertoires in COVID-19. As for the study in general: Sources were T cells, B-cell-depleted T cells, or PBMCs; the material itself was cDNA or gDNA.

One Seattle source followed patients from active infection through their disease course. The V and J ends lost 9 bases and 3 bases respectively, with 15 bases between them. This CDR3 region has 13 residues. The germline CDR1 and CDR2 sequences are ENHRY and SYGVKD. The data were produced by immunoSEQ multiplex PCR, yet TCRdb's version contains in-frame clones alone and is incomplete. The data contain roughly 170,000 clones, about four fifths of them singletons. Sequenced: peripheral blood. This TCR derives from a woman aged 55-70 years with COVID-19, enrolled during active disease. The rearrangement uses TRBV10-3 and TRBJ2-7; D not certain. The CDR3 DNA follows: TGTGCCATTGCCAGAACAATCGACTACGAGCAGTACGTC. Residues: CAIARTIDYEQYV.